A single TCR beta chain is shown here with its context. Its specificity is unknown. Measured with immunoSEQ multiplex PCR; TCRdb has only the in-frame clones, and not every one. The data contain roughly 90,000 clones, 89% of them seen just once; the ten biggest clones take up 0.97%. The sample belongs to a study of PD-L1 blockade in urothelial cancer. As for the study in general: Atezolizumab 1,200 mg was given intravenously every 3 weeks, starting 2014. When blood samples were assessed, the median T cell count was 141,255. It was at 3 weeks (second dose) and 6 weeks after treatment start that blood was analyzed.

Sample time point: pretreatment peripheral blood. Trimming cost V 3 bases and J 6 bases; bases outside gene matches: 4. This CDR3 is built from 14 residues. Germline V gives CDR1 SEHNR, CDR2 FQNEAQ (reference sequence). Study-wide results and caveats: Better survival was forecast by a pretreatment blood TCR clonality below the median.

The chain links TRBV7-9 to TRBJ2-1, with 8 nucleotides matching TRBD2. The clonotype comes from a woman at least 80 years old with urothelial cancer. Material: PBMCs, obtained around atezolizumab (anti-PD-L1) treatment. CDR3 sequence (DNA): TGTGCCAGCAGCTTCTCGACTAGCGTCAATGAGCAGTTCTTC. This sequence encodes CASSFSTSVNEQFF.